This T cell receptor beta chain appears in the sequencing data of a study of T cells in Graves' hyperthyroidism and ophthalmopathy. The CDR3 runs 16 residues. Germline CDR1 is SGDLS and CDR2 is YYNGEE. The ends were cut back, 4 bases at V and 1 base at J, with 14 bases in the middle. This clonotype turned up a few times. As yet, its antigen is unknown. Diagnosis rested on symptoms, serum thyroxine and TRAb, thyroid ultrasound, and orbital computed tomography. Study-wide results and limits: Clonotypes that were expanded in thyroid above 0.001 mostly appeared in blood too. Ophthalmopathy was told apart from stable hyperthyroidism by a 13 V-J model.

What was amplified from RNA transcripts were TCR beta CDR3 regions. The TCR CDR3 first-round RT-PCR relied on the HTBI primer set. TCRdb re-called the multiplex PCR reads through MiXCR, storing one row per CDR3 protein. The sample gives about 640,000 distinct CDR3 sequences, roughly 20% of which show up once; 34% is in the top ten. The J gene is TRBJ1-4, the V gene TRBV9, with D perhaps TRBD1 (6 bases). The sequenced sample consisted of blood. This clonotype was obtained from a man aged 30-40 years with Graves' ophthalmopathy. CDR3 region: CASSPYGGGTNEKLFF. The CDR3 nucleotides read TGTGCCAGCAGCCCCTACGGGGGCGGAACTAATGAAAAACTGTTTTTT. The full variable domain, rest sourced from reference TRBV9 and TRBJ1-4, is DSGVTQTPKHLITATGQRVTLRCSPRSGDLSVYWYQQSLDQGLQFLIQYYNGEERAKGNILERFSAQQFPDLHSELNLSSLELGDSALYFCASSPYGGGTNEKLFFGSGTQLSVL.